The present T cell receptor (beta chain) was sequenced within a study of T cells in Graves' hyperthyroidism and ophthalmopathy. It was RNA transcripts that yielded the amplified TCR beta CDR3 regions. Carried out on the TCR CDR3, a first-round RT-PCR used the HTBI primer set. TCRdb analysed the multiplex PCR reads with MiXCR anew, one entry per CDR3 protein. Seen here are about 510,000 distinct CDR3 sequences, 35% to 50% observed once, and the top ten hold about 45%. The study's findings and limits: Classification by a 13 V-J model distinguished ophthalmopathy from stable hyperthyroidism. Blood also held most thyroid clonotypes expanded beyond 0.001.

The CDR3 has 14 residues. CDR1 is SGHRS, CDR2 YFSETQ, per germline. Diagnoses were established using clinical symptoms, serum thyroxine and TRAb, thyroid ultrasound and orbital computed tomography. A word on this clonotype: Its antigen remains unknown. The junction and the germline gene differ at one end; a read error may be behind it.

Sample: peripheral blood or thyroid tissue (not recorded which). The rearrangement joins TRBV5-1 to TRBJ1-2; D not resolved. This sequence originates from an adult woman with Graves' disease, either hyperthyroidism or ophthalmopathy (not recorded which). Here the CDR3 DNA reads TGTGCCAGCAGCACCGAACGGGTAGCATCCGGCTACACCTTC. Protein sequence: CASSTERVASGYTF. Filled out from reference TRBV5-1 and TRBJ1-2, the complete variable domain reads KAGVTQTPRYLIKTRGQQVTLSCSPISGHRSVSWYQQTPGQGLQFLFEYFSETQRNKGNFPGRFSGRQFSNSRSEMNVSTLELGDSALYLCASSTERVASGYTFGSGTRLTVV.